The entry below gives a single T cell receptor (beta chain) sequence along with its context. The antigen remains unidentified. Trimming pared 5 bases from V and 5 bases from J, leaving 15 bases between. Germline V lookup: CDR1 MNHEY, CDR2 SMNVEV (reference sequence). The CDR3 is made up of 14 amino acids. Source study methods: Filtering differed, since immunoSEQ gave only junction sequences and no quality scores. Method: immunoSEQ multiplex PCR; TCRdb's copy keeps in-frame clones and lacks some. The DNA gave D and trimming, while V, J and clone size come from that table. This table has approximately 1,000,000 clones, 60% to 80% appearing once. This sample is drawn from a study of shared clonotypes between healthy human individuals. Across the study: Each donor contributed plates that comprised three CD4 naive, three CD4 memory, two CD8 naive and one CD8 memory. Points from the study as a whole: Clonotype sharing among the donors was expected to vary with sequencing depth.

The TCR comes from a man aged 18 to 29 in good health. Some clones in this sample may be carry-over from other donors' samples. The specimen sequenced was memory CD4+ T cells from PBMCs. Subset denoted: CD45RA-negative fraction. V and J are TRBV27 and TRBJ1-1; the D gene is possibly TRBD1 (5 bases). This CDR3 is CASSGRGRGTEAFF. The CDR3 DNA reads as TGTGCCAGCAGTGGAAGGGGCCGAGGGACTGAAGCTTTCTTT.